The 4 T cell receptor beta chains below come from one sample, sequenced in a study of blood T cell repertoires in COVID-19. The protocol was immunoSEQ multiplex PCR, while the TCRdb copy is restricted to in-frame clones and leaves out a portion. Of about 200,000 clones listed, about nine tenths are singletons. Sample: peripheral blood. These receptors were taken from a woman between 45 and 65 years old with acute or convalescent COVID-19.

The genes are TRBV5-6 and TRBJ2-5, with 10 bases aligning to TRBD2. J gave up 5 bases and V 0 bases, and 1 base lay outside the gene matches. In germline, CDR1 is SGHDT, CDR2 YYEEEE. The CDR3 covers 14 residues. The DNA of the CDR3 is TGTGCCAGCAGCTTGGGGACTAGCGGTGAGACCCAGTACTTC. Amino acid sequence: CASSLGTSGETQYF.

The gene calls are TRBV19 and TRBJ1-1; 8 bases match TRBD1. Germline CDR1 is LNHDA and CDR2 is SQIVND (reference sequence). The CDR3 has 13 residues. Unmatched junction bases numbered 10, after V lost 4 bases and J lost 12 bases. The CDR3 spells CASSNTSGGRPFF. As DNA, the CDR3 is TGTGCCAGTAGTAACACCTCAGGGGGCCGGCCTTTCTTT.

This sequence joins TRBV21-1 and TRBJ1-4; TRBD1, the table's D call, lacks a check against the DNA. TRBV21-1 is termed a pseudogene. This CDR3 has 15 amino acids. The CDR3 spells CASSHRQGGNEKLFF. DNA for the CDR3: TGTGCCAGCAGCCATCGACAGGGGGGGAATGAAAAACTGTTTTTT.

The chain uses TRBV27 and TRBJ2-1, with 12 bases identical to TRBD2. V gave up 1 base and J gave up 4 bases; unmatched junction bases: 8. Germline-derived CDR1 and CDR2 are MNHEY and SMNVEV (reference sequence). The CDR3 loop spans 18 amino acids. The CDR3 protein is CASSLFLAGGLVYNEQFF. CDR3 DNA sequence: TGTGCCAGCAGTTTATTCCTAGCGGGAGGGTTGGTTTACAATGAGCAGTTCTTC.